This entry features one T cell receptor beta chain sequence. The record originates from a study of blood T cells in healthy people across ages. The V and J ends lost 5 bases and 0 bases respectively, with 17 bases between them. This CDR3 is built from 16 residues. Germline V gives CDR1 SGHTA, CDR2 FQGTGA. The use of a sample-barcoded 5' primer and a J-beta primer mix characterized a second PCR of roughly 6 to 11 cycles. Via MiXCR, TCRdb re-called the 5' RACE reads, giving one row per CDR3 protein. The repertoire holds 1.5 million to 2 million distinct CDR3 sequences, with about 28% as singletons. The V gene is TRBV7-3, the J gene TRBJ2-7; no reliable D call. The specimen sequenced was blood. The TCR originated in a woman aged 25 to 39 in good health. The CDR3 DNA follows: TGTGCCAGCAGCCCCCAGGCTCGACCGAGCTCCTACGAGCAGTACTTC. Translating it yields CASSPQARPSSYEQYF.